The sequence of this T cell receptor beta chain was determined in a study of T cell responses to AZD1222 COVID-19 vaccine. Assay used: immunoSEQ multiplex PCR; TCRdb lists only in-frame clones, some missing. In the table there are approximately 200,000 clones, about 90% of which are singletons. This CDR3 region has 15 residues. Trimming removed 1 base at V and 1 base at J, with 10 bases between. Germline CDR1 and CDR2: MGHDK and SYGVNS. This TCR derives from an adult in good health. The rearrangement uses TRBV25-1 and TRBJ1-1; no clear D gene. The sample in question was peripheral blood, obtained on day 0 of AZD1222 vaccination. CDR3 bases: TGTGCCAGCAGTGAATTTGGGAGACAGAACACTGAAGCTTTCTTT. This translates into CASSEFGRQNTEAFF.